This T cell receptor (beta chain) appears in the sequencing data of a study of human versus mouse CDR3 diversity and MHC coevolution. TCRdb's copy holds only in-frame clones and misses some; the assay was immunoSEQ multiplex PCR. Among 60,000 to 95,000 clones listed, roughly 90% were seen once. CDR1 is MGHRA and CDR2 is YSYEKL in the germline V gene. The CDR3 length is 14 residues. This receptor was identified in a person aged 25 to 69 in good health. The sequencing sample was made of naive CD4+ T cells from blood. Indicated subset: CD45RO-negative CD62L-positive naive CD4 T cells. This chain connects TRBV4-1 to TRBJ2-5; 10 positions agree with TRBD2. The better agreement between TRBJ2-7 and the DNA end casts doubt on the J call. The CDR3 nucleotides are TGCGCCAGCAGCCAAGAGACTAGCGGGTACGAGCAGTACTTC. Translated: CASSQETSGYEQYF.